Following are 6 T cell receptor beta chains from one sample sequenced in a study of CD8 T cells in ankylosing spondylitis. TCRdb called the 5' RACE reads again in MiXCR, with one record for every CDR3 protein. The sample shows some 37,000 distinct CDR3 sequences, approximately 11% of them seen only once. The sequenced material came from synovial fluid, either unsorted or a sorted T cell fraction (not recorded which). These receptors all come from a male donor with ankylosing spondylitis.

The J gene is TRBJ2-2, the V gene TRBV24-1; D assignment may be TRBD1 or TRBD2 (5 bases each). The germline V gene has CDR1 KGHDR and CDR2 SFDVKD. V was trimmed by 1 base and J by 5 bases, leaving 13 bases between them. The CDR3 has 16 residues. Written as DNA, the CDR3 is TGTGCCACCAGTGATTTAGGGAAGAGGGGAACCGGGGAGCTGTTTTTT. It is translated as CATSDLGKRGTGELFF.

The genes are TRBV29-1 and TRBJ2-7; 7 bases map to TRBD2. Germline trimming cut 5 bases from V and 3 bases from J; bases unmatched to any gene: 13. Per the germline V gene, CDR1 is SQVTM and CDR2 is ANQGSEA. The CDR3 runs to 15 residues. Written as DNA, the CDR3 is TGCAGCGTTCCCACGTCTGGAGCGGGAAGCTACGAGCAGTACTTC. It translates to CSVPTSGAGSYEQYF.

This clonotype was counted at least ten times. This chain connects TRBV20-1 to TRBJ2-1, with 10 bases that match TRBD2. Germline CDR1 and CDR2: DFQATT and SNEGSKA (reference sequence). The CDR3 totals 15 residues. The CDR3 sequence is CRVVAGGSSYNEQFF. CDR3 nucleotides: TGCAGGGTTGTAGCGGGAGGCAGCTCCTACAATGAGCAGTTCTTC.

V gene TRBV7-9 combines with J gene TRBJ1-4; D is ambiguous. The CDR3 sequence is 16 residues long. V was trimmed by 4 bases and J by 3 bases, leaving 15 bases between them. Germline CDR1 is SEHNR and CDR2 is FQNEAQ (reference sequence). As DNA, the CDR3 is TGTGCCAGCAGCTCCCGGCAAGCCGCGGCTAATGAAAAACTGTTTTTT. This sequence encodes CASSSRQAAANEKLFF.

Comment on this clonotype: A single base separates this from a much larger clone, so it may be a read error. The chain links TRBV6-1 to TRBJ2-7; TRBD1 matches 7 bases. Per germline, CDR1 MNHNS and CDR2 SASEGT. This CDR3 is built from 13 residues. This CDR3 is CAGRRQGAYEQYF. For the CDR3, the DNA is TGTGCCGGCAGGAGACAGGGTGCCTACGAGCAGTACTTC.

This clonotype has more than one count but fewer than ten. The rearrangement links TRBV5-1 to TRBJ2-7, with 8 bases matching TRBD2. The CDR3 contains 14 residues. The V gene end was trimmed by 3 bases and the J gene end by 7 bases; junction bases not matched to a gene: 9. In germline, CDR1 is SGHRS, CDR2 YFSETQ. In nucleotides, the CDR3 is TGCGCCAGCAGCTGGACTAGCTCGTCGGGTGAGCAGTACTTC. Amino acids: CASSWTSSSGEQYF.